Below, 25 T cell receptor beta chains from the same sample are listed, as sequenced in a study of beta chain features in type 1 diabetes. These receptors have no identified antigens. Points from the study as a whole: Moderately but significantly shorter TCRB CDR3s were found in Type 1 diabetes patients in all four CD4+ subsets.

Of the isolated RNA, all was reverse transcribed, and so the sequenced material was expressed TCRB transcripts. The method was immunoSEQ multiplex PCR; TCRdb's version includes in-frame clones alone and lacks a portion of them. The data show hundreds of thousands of clones, 7% to 10% seen once. The source material was central memory CD4+ T cells from blood. These receptors were collected from a man aged 25 to 45 with type 1 diabetes.

The chain couples TRBV15 to TRBJ2-2; D perhaps matches TRBD2 (6 bases). Germline loops: CDR1 LNHNV, CDR2 YYDKDF (reference sequence). The CDR3 spans 17 residues. Deletions cut 0 bases from V and 0 bases from J, with 11 bases between. CDR3 DNA sequence: TGTGCCACCAGCAGAGATTCGGGGGTGGCGAACACCGGGGAGCTGTTTTTT. Protein sequence: CATSRDSGVANTGELFF. Supplemented by reference TRBV15 and TRBJ2-2, the full variable domain reads DAMVIQNPRYQVTQFGKPVTLSCSQTLNHNVMYWYQQKSSQAPKLLFHYYDKDFNNEADTPDNFQSRRPNTSFCFLDIRSPGLGDTAMYLCATSRDSGVANTGELFFGEGSRLTVL.

In its sample, this clone was seen a few times. Within the sample, other DNA sequences also encode this same CDR3. The rearrangement joins TRBV19 to TRBJ1-1, with TRBD1 as a possible D gene (5 bases). This CDR3 is 15 amino acids long. Trimming shortened V by 1 base and J by 4 bases, and 13 bases separated the two germline ends. Germline V gives CDR1 LNHDA, CDR2 SQIVND (reference sequence). Written as DNA, the CDR3 is TGTGCCAGTAGTATAGCGGGGACCCGGGGCACTGAAGCTTTCTTT. This translates into CASSIAGTRGTEAFF. Together with reference TRBV19 and TRBJ1-1, the CDR3 gives the full variable domain: DGGITQSPKYLFRKEGQNVTLSCEQNLNHDAMYWYRQDPGQGLRLIYYSQIVNDFQKGDIAEGYSVSREKKESFPLTVTSAQKNPTAFYLCASSIAGTRGTEAFFGQGTRLTVV.

The chain has TRBV27 and TRBJ1-4; D gene uncertain. The CDR3 is made up of 14 amino acids. V was shortened by 3 bases and J by 4 bases, with 9 bases between the two germline ends. The germline CDR1 and CDR2 sequences are MNHEY and SMNVEV (reference sequence). The CDR3 DNA reads as TGTGCCAGCAGTTTTGGGCCGCTTAATGAAAAACTGTTTTTT. It translates to CASSFGPLNEKLFF.

This clone was picked up a small number of times. V gene TRBV4-3 combines with J gene TRBJ2-6; no clear D. The V end lost 0 bases, the J end lost 1 base, and 7 bases lay between the germline ends. Germline V gene sequence: CDR1 LGHNA, CDR2 YSLEER. The CDR3 consists of 16 residues. CDR3 DNA sequence: TGCGCCAGCAGCCAAGATTACCGGTCTGGGGCCAACGTCCTGACTTTC. Amino acids: CASSQDYRSGANVLTF.

This clone was found a few times. Different DNA sequences within this sample yield the same CDR3. The V and J genes are TRBV15 and TRBJ1-5; no clear D gene. V was trimmed by 4 bases and J by 0 bases, leaving 4 bases between them. This CDR3 has 13 amino acids. In germline, CDR1 is LNHNV, CDR2 YYDKDF (reference sequence). Here the CDR3 reads CATSIGSNQPQHF. The CDR3 DNA reads TGTGCCACCAGCATAGGTAGCAATCAGCCCCAGCATTTT.

This clone has just a few counts. The chain is built from TRBV5-5 and TRBJ2-5, with a tentative D call TRBD1 (5 bases). The germline V and J ends were trimmed by 2 bases and 0 bases, with 8 bases remaining between them. CDR1 and CDR2 (germline): SGHKS, YYEKEE (reference sequence). The CDR3 totals 14 residues. The CDR3 spells CASSFQGDQETQYF. The CDR3 nucleotides are TGTGCCAGCAGCTTCCAGGGTGACCAAGAGACCCAGTACTTC.

This sequence joins TRBV5-6 and TRBJ2-3; weak D call: TRBD1 (6 bases). V was trimmed by 2 bases and J by 4 bases, leaving 17 bases between them. Germline CDR1 reads SGHDT; CDR2 reads YYEEEE. The CDR3 runs to 16 residues. This CDR3 is CASSFNVKAGADTQYF. The CDR3, as DNA: TGTGCCAGCAGCTTTAATGTGAAGGCAGGGGCAGATACGCAGTATTTT.

Concerning this clone: A much larger clone is a single base away; this may be a read error. Distinct nucleotide sequences in the sample also encode this CDR3. The J gene is TRBJ2-1, the V gene TRBV7-9, with D perhaps TRBD2 (5 bases). The CDR3 has 13 amino acids. V was clipped by 0 bases and J by 5 bases, with 5 bases between them. Germline V CDR1 and CDR2: SEHNR, FQNEAQ (reference sequence). The CDR3 sequence is CASSLARDNEQFF. CDR3 sequence (DNA): TGTGCCAGCAGCTTAGCGCGGGACAATGAGCAGTTCTTC.

The gene calls are TRBV11-2 and TRBJ2-1; a weak D match, TRBD2 (6 bases). Germline V gives CDR1 SGHAT, CDR2 FQNNGV. The CDR3 is made up of 16 amino acids. V dropped 2 bases and J dropped 7 bases, with 18 bases sitting between them. The CDR3 nucleotides read TGTGCCAGCAGCTTACATGTGGGGGGAAGTGGGAATGAGCAGTTCTTC. It specifies CASSLHVGGSGNEQFF.

The chain combines TRBV9 with TRBJ2-3; D is ambiguous. Germline V gene data show CDR1 as SGDLS and CDR2 as YYNGEE. This CDR3 has 14 residues. V shed 4 bases and J shed 6 bases, with 15 bases lying between them. The CDR3 coding sequence is TGTGCCAGCAGCCAAGTTCAGCCAACTGATACGCAGTATTTT. Amino acid sequence: CASSQVQPTDTQYF.

Only a few counts were recorded for this clone. The chain recombines TRBV5-6 with TRBJ2-5, with D maybe TRBD2 (6 bases). V lost 1 base and J 4 bases, leaving 11 bases between the germline ends. CDR3 length: 14 amino acids. Per the germline V gene, CDR1 is SGHDT and CDR2 is YYEEEE. The CDR3 is CASSLSGVGETQYF. The CDR3 nucleotides are TGTGCCAGCAGCTTGTCGGGGGTTGGAGAGACCCAGTACTTC.

This clone was counted a few times. The chain combines TRBV5-4 with TRBJ2-6; 9 bases fit TRBD1. CDR1 SGHNT and CDR2 YYREEE come from the germline V gene (reference sequence). Trimming cost V 6 bases and J 1 base; bases outside gene matches: 8. The CDR3 consists of 17 residues. This CDR3 reads CASNTGGLRSGANVLTF. CDR3 DNA: TGTGCCAGCAACACAGGGGGCCTCAGGTCTGGGGCCAACGTCCTGACTTTC.

V and J are TRBV7-4 and TRBJ1-4; possible D gene TRBD1, 5 bases. The V gene's germline CDR1 is SGHVT and CDR2 SQSDAQ. V lost 0 bases to trimming and J lost 1 base, with 12 bases between them. CDR3 length: 17 amino acids. In DNA form, the CDR3 reads TGTGCCAGCAGCTTAGCTGGGGGAATCGGAACTAATGAAAAACTGTTTTTT. Its translation is CASSLAGGIGTNEKLFF. The whole variable domain, filled in from reference TRBV7-4 and TRBJ1-4, reads GAGVSQSPRYKVAKRGRDVALRCDSISGHVTLYWYRQTLGQGSEVLTYSQSDAQRDKSGRPSGRFSAERPERSVSTLKIQRTEQGDSAVYLCASSLAGGIGTNEKLFFGSGTQLSVL.

This clone was seen more than once but under ten times. J is TRBJ2-4 and V is TRBV7-8; D is perhaps TRBD1 (6 bases). CDR3 length: 17 residues. V dropped 5 bases and J dropped 0 bases, with 17 bases sitting between them. Germline loops: CDR1 SGHVS, CDR2 FQNEAQ. The CDR3 loop is CASSTLGGTVAKNIQYF. The CDR3 DNA follows: TGTGCCAGCAGCACATTAGGGGGAACCGTAGCCAAAAACATTCAGTACTTC. Full variable domain (remainder filled in from reference TRBV7-8 and TRBJ2-4): GAGVSQSPRYKVAKRGQDVALRCDPISGHVSLFWYQQALGQGPEFLTYFQNEAQLDKSGLPSDRFFAERPEGSVSTLKIQRTQQEDSAVYLCASSTLGGTVAKNIQYFGAGTRLSVL.

This clone occurred a few times. V and J are TRBV7-2 and TRBJ2-1; TRBD1 agrees at 9 bases. J lost 6 bases, V lost 5 bases, and 8 bases had no gene match. CDR1 SGHTA and CDR2 FQGNSA come from the germline V gene. CDR3 size: 15 residues. CDR3 sequence reads: CASSVGTGPGNEQFF. CDR3 DNA sequence: TGTGCCAGCAGCGTCGGGACAGGGCCCGGCAATGAGCAGTTCTTC.

This clone came up a few times. J is TRBJ2-3 and V is TRBV7-2, with D perhaps TRBD2 (6 bases). This CDR3 contains 14 residues. The V gene lost 6 bases and the J gene lost 0 bases, with 10 bases spanning the gap. Germline CDR1 reads SGHTA; CDR2 reads FQGNSA. In DNA form, the CDR3 reads TGTGCCAGCAGTCGCGGGGCCAGCACAGATACGCAGTATTTT. Residues: CASSRGASTDTQYF.

This clone was seen a handful of times. A read error may account for a junction end that differs from germline. This chain uses TRBV9 with TRBJ2-7; D is undetermined. The germline V gene encodes CDR1 SGDLS and CDR2 YYNGEE. The CDR3 length is 13 residues. The CDR3 region has the DNA TGTGCCAGCAGCGTCTCTAGGTCCTCCGAGCAGTACTTC. Translated, it gives CASSVSRSSEQYF.

There are a few counts of this clone. V usage is TRBV30 and J usage is TRBJ1-1, with D unresolved. This CDR3 comprises 12 residues. Germline V gives CDR1 GTSNPN, CDR2 SVGIG (reference sequence). The germline V and J ends were trimmed by 0 bases and 4 bases, with 6 bases remaining between them. This CDR3 is CAWSVGFTEAFF. The DNA for the CDR3 is TGTGCCTGGAGTGTAGGGTTCACTGAAGCTTTCTTT.

This clone was picked up a small number of times. This rearrangement joins TRBV4-1 to TRBJ2-3, with D possibly being TRBD1 (6 bases). In germline, CDR1 is MGHRA, CDR2 YSYEKL. The V gene lost 0 bases and the J gene lost 6 bases, with 13 bases spanning the gap. The CDR3 is 15 amino acids. The CDR3 loop reads CASSQDLGQGDTQYF. The DNA of the CDR3 is TGCGCCAGCAGCCAAGATCTAGGGCAGGGGGATACGCAGTATTTT.

The gene calls are TRBV2 and TRBJ2-6; TRBD2 is a possible D gene (7 bases). The CDR3 is made up of 14 amino acids. Trimming pared 8 bases from V and 8 bases from J, leaving 16 bases between. Per the germline V gene, CDR1 is SNHLY and CDR2 is FYNNEI. The CDR3 sequence is CASGGASHPNVLTF. The CDR3 bases are TGTGCCAGCGGGGGGGCCTCTCATCCCAACGTCCTGACTTTC.

The gene calls are TRBV2 and TRBJ1-2; 7 bases are shared with TRBD1. Germline CDR1 and CDR2: SNHLY and FYNNEI. Trimming took 3 bases from V and 5 from J; bases not matched to a gene: 6. This CDR3 has 14 residues. The CDR3 protein is CASSDTGERYGYTF. CDR3 nucleotide sequence: TGTGCCAGCAGTGATACAGGGGAAAGGTATGGCTACACCTTC.

The chain is built from TRBV5-1 and TRBJ1-6; 8 nucleotides line up with TRBD1. CDR3 size: 17 residues. V gave up 0 bases and J gave up 0 bases; unmatched junction bases: 2. CDR1 is SGHRS and CDR2 is YFSETQ in the germline V gene. The CDR3 reads CASSLGQGSSYNSPLHF. DNA of the CDR3: TGCGCCAGCAGCTTGGGACAGGGGAGCTCCTATAATTCACCCCTCCACTTT.

The table lists this clone with a few counts. J is TRBJ2-3 and V is TRBV9; 10 bases are a match to TRBD1. Unmatched junction bases numbered 12, after V lost 4 bases and J lost 7 bases. The CDR3 totals 16 residues. Per the germline V gene, CDR1 is SGDLS and CDR2 is YYNGEE. The CDR3: CASSPPRDRGRHTQYF. DNA of the CDR3: TGTGCCAGCAGCCCTCCCCGGGACAGGGGTCGGCATACGCAGTATTTT.

This clone was seen a handful of times. V gene TRBV5-4 combines with J gene TRBJ1-2, with D perhaps matching TRBD1 (6 bases). The CDR3 spans 15 residues. Germline V lookup: CDR1 SGHNT, CDR2 YYREEE (reference sequence). V was pared by 1 base and J by 4 bases, with 14 bases between. The CDR3 sequence: CASSLKHRDGYGYTF. The CDR3 coding sequence is TGTGCCAGCAGCTTGAAGCACAGGGACGGCTATGGCTACACCTTC.

This clone was seen a handful of times. The chain combines TRBV29-1 with TRBJ1-5; possibly TRBD1 for D (6 bases). From germline, CDR1 is SQVTM and CDR2 ANQGSEA. V was shortened by 5 bases and J by 1 base, with 12 bases between the two germline ends. The CDR3 length is 14 residues. The DNA of the CDR3 is TGCAGCGTTATACAGGGAGGCAGCAATCAGCCCCAGCATTTT. Amino acid sequence: CSVIQGGSNQPQHF.